The sequence of this T cell receptor (beta chain) was determined in a study of T cells in Graves' hyperthyroidism and ophthalmopathy. Study-level background: Peripheral blood was acquired at first diagnosis, ahead of any therapy whatsoever.

In its sample, this clonotype was seen a few times. CDR1 is LNHDA, CDR2 SQIVND, per germline (reference sequence). The ends lost 1 base at V and 0 bases at J; junction bases unmatched: 2. The CDR3 runs to 16 residues. Individuals with ophthalmopathy presented a Clinical Activity Score of at least 3, a NOSPECS grade of at least 4 and a duration under 3 months. Together with thyroid ultrasound, orbital computed tomography, serum thyroxine and TRAb, clinical symptoms were used for diagnoses. RNA transcripts yielded amplified TCR beta CDR3 regions. The HTBI set primed first-round TCR CDR3 RT-PCR. TCRdb analysed the multiplex PCR reads with MiXCR anew, one entry per CDR3 protein. The data show around 400,000 distinct CDR3 sequences, around 15% seen once.

The chain employs TRBV19 and TRBJ2-2; TRBD2 matches 7 bases. The sequence was collected from a woman between 55 and 75 years old with Graves' ophthalmopathy. Source material: blood. The CDR3 DNA sequence: TGTGCCAGTAGTATAGGGGGAGGGCCGAACACCGGGGAGCTGTTTTTT. This sequence encodes CASSIGGGPNTGELFF.